This T cell receptor beta chain was sequenced during a study of blood T cell repertoires in COVID-19 (dated by TCRdb to 2020 to 2022). As for the study more broadly: Collaborator samples came from the United States, Italy and Spain and covered acute and convalescent phases of COVID-19. The material from the prospective study consisted of cDNA or gDNA derived from T cells, B-cell-depleted T cells, or PBMCs. The sample metadata nearly always contained a de-identified subject ID, COVID-19 status, age in years and sex. Where HLA class I and class II types were available, the types were taken from metadata supplied by the sample provider, not from assay-based typing. The repertoires were released in a freely available public database intended as a resource for research on the immune response to SARS-CoV-2. Deeply sampled blood TCRbeta repertoires from subjects exposed to, actively infected with, or recovered from COVID-19 were included in the dataset. The samples were drawn from two sources: the first 160 participants of the ongoing ImmuneRACE study, and some 1,300 subjects contributed by 6 global collaborators. The paper as a whole reports these results and caveats: Clinical and demographic metadata were provided uncurated, with the amount varying by source and participant.

TCRbeta CDR3 regions were amplified from genomic DNA using the immunoSEQ Assay, a bias-controlled multiplex PCR. The original pipeline was this. Nucleated cell counts per sample were estimated from amplification of reference gene primers within the assay. Sequence reads were collapsed and filtered to measure the absolute abundance of every unique TCRbeta CDR3 rearrangement. For each sample, productive Simpson clonality was calculated by taking the square root of Simpson's diversity index across productive rearrangements. Here the immuneACCESS table is served through TCRdb, limited to in-frame sequences with V and J called. Missing clones are a known gap in these copies; in checked studies unresolved V genes cover under half, and the rest lacks a known reason. The DNA gave D and trimming, while V, J and clone size come from that table. The sample contains tens of thousands of clones, roughly nine tenths of them found a single time. The biggest ten clones account for 5% to 6% of the sample.

Each collaborating institution followed its own protocols to collect whole blood in K2EDTA tubes. For TCRbeta analysis, collaborators shipped samples as frozen whole blood, isolated PBMCs, or DNA extracted from either of those sample types. Sequences SGHKS (CDR1) and YYEKEE (CDR2) are obtained from the germline V gene (reference sequence). Ends trimmed: V by 3 bases, J by 4 bases; bases unmatched to a gene: 3. The CDR3 spans 13 residues, from the cysteine through the phenylalanine. CDR3 DNA is the only sequence kept; it has 39 bases, read in frame from the first base. Worth noting for this clone: What antigen it recognizes has not been identified. There are no base qualities to consult, and no much larger clone falls within one base.

The chain was built from TRBV5-5 and TRBJ1-1, with 7 central nucleotides matching TRBD1. Sequenced material: peripheral blood. This receptor was taken from a man between 60 and 75 years old with acute or convalescent COVID-19. The CDR3: CASSSTGRTEAFF. In nucleotides, the sequence is TGTGCCAGCAGCTCGACAGGGCGCACTGAAGCTTTCTTT.